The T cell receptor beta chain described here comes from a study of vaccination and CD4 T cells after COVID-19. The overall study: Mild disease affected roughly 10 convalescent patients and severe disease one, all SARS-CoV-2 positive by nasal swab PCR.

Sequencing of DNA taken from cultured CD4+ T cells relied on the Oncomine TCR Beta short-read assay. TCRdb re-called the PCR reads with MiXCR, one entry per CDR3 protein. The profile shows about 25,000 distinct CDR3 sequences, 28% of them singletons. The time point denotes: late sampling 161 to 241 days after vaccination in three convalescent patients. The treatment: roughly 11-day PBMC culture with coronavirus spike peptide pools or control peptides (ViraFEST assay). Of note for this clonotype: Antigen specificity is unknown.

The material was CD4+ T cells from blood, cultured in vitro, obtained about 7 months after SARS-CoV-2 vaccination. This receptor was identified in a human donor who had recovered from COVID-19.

The CDR3 here is CASSPIRTAYEQYF. CDR3 DNA sequence: TGTGCCAGCAGCCCCATTAGGACCGCTTACGAGCAGTACTTC. The chain uses TRBV7-8 and TRBJ2-7, with no clear D. The germline gives CDR1 SGHVS, CDR2 FQNEAQ. V lost 5 bases to trimming and J lost 4 bases, with 15 bases between them. CDR3 length: 14 residues. The entire variable domain, with the rest obtained from reference TRBV7-8 and TRBJ2-7, is as follows: GAGVSQSPRYKVAKRGQDVALRCDPISGHVSLFWYQQALGQGPEFLTYFQNEAQLDKSGLPSDRFFAERPEGSVSTLKIQRTQQEDSAVYLCASSPIRTAYEQYFGPGTRLTVT.